This T cell receptor (beta chain) was found in a study of blood T cell repertoires in COVID-19. Study details: Acute-phase and convalescent COVID-19 samples originated in the United States, Italy and Spain. Sources were T cells, B-cell-depleted T cells, or PBMCs; the material itself was cDNA or gDNA.

Clones were sequenced by immunoSEQ multiplex PCR, and TCRdb holds only the in-frame ones, with some missing. The table records more than 85,000 clones, 72% of them present only once. V dropped 4 bases and J dropped 4 bases, with 13 bases sitting between them. The CDR3 is made up of 14 amino acids. Germline V gives CDR1 SGHVS, CDR2 FQNEAQ. The chain couples TRBV7-8 to TRBJ1-1; no reliable D call. The TCR sequence derives from a woman aged 55-69 years with acute or convalescent COVID-19. Sample: peripheral blood. Written as DNA, the CDR3 is TGTGCCAGCAGCTCCCCCAGAGGCGGCACTGAAGCTTTCTTT. This encodes CASSSPRGGTEAFF.